These 31 T cell receptor beta chains were all obtained from the same sample, sequenced in a study of vaccination effects on CD4 cells after COVID-19. Ahead of sequencing, the ViraFEST assay grew antigen-specific CD4+ T cells using viral peptide pools. Culture proceeded for nine to ten days, and CD4+ T cells were then isolated. Sometime from March through December 2020, the person acquired a SARS-CoV-2 infection that PCR confirmed. Libraries were prepared by immunoSEQ multiplex PCR; TCRdb keeps only in-frame clonotypes and omits some of them. The sample has fewer than 60,000 clones, 76% seen once. No antigen has been assigned to these receptors. This specimen was CD4+ T cells from PBMCs cultured with HIV peptides, taken before COVID-19 vaccination. Subset here: HIV-1 Nef peptide pool negative control/reference culture. These receptors were taken from a human donor who had a prior SARS-CoV-2 infection.

The chain links TRBV5-8 to TRBJ2-3; TRBD1 or TRBD2 may be the D gene (5 bases each). Germline lookup yields CDR1 SGHTS and CDR2 YDEGEE. The ends were cut back, 3 bases at V and 5 bases at J, with 10 bases in the middle. The CDR3 consists of 13 residues. The CDR3 DNA sequence: TGTGCCAGCAGCTGGGGGTGGGGAGATACGCAGTATTTT. Protein sequence: CASSWGWGDTQYF.

This clone was counted only a few times. The germline gene is not matched at one end of the junction; a read error may be the cause. The chain is built from TRBV7-7 and TRBJ1-5, with D possibly matching TRBD1 (5 bases). Germline V lookup: CDR1 SSHAT, CDR2 FNYEAQ (reference sequence). The CDR3 loop spans 14 amino acids. The CDR3 DNA follows: TGTGCTAGCATCCTCTCAGGGAAGAGTCAGCCCCAGCATTTT. Protein product: CASILSGKSQPQHF.

The chain combines TRBV28 with TRBJ1-5, with TRBD1 matching over 7 bases. This CDR3 is built from 17 residues. The junction had 11 bases not matched to a gene; V was cut back by 6 bases and J by 0 bases. In germline, CDR1 is MDHEN, CDR2 SYDVKM. The CDR3 loop reads CASSPPAGTDSNQPQHF. As DNA, the CDR3 is TGTGCCAGCAGCCCTCCGGCGGGGACAGATAGCAATCAGCCCCAGCATTTT.

V and J are TRBV5-1 and TRBJ2-5; D not certain. CDR3 length equals 14 residues. The germline CDR1 and CDR2 sequences are SGHRS and YFSETQ. V shed 5 bases and J shed 2 bases, with 13 bases lying between them. The DNA for the CDR3 is TGCGCCAGCAGACCCCGAGGCAATCAAGAGACCCAGTACTTC. It encodes CASRPRGNQETQYF.

This clone has just a few counts. V usage is TRBV7-9 and J usage is TRBJ2-2, with 9 bases matching TRBD2. Germline trimming cut 5 bases from V and 5 bases from J; bases unmatched to any gene: 12. Germline V gives CDR1 SEHNR, CDR2 FQNEAQ (reference sequence). This CDR3 comprises 17 residues. CDR3 in amino acids: CASSQRDGTSYTGELFF. Here the CDR3 DNA reads TGTGCCAGCAGCCAACGGGATGGGACTAGCTATACCGGGGAGCTGTTTTTT.

This clone was picked up a small number of times. The chain uses TRBV10-3 and TRBJ1-6, with D uncertain. Germline V lookup: CDR1 ENHRY, CDR2 SYGVKD. The CDR3 length is 12 residues. Trimming took 0 bases from V and 9 from J, leaving 3 bases between them. Here the CDR3 DNA reads TGTGCCATCAGTGAGTCGAGTTCACCCCTCCACTTT. It specifies CAISESSSPLHF.

This chain links TRBV7-9 with TRBJ2-7; a weak D match, TRBD2 (5 bases). The CDR3 sequence is 14 residues long. V lost 2 bases, J lost 1 base, and 9 bases lay in between. From germline, CDR1 is SEHNR and CDR2 FQNEAQ (reference sequence). The DNA for the CDR3 is TGTGCCAGCAGCTTAACCCGGAGGTCCTACGAGCAGTACTTC. Translation: CASSLTRRSYEQYF.

The V gene is TRBV30, the J gene TRBJ2-1; possibly TRBD1 or TRBD2 for D (5 bases each). In germline, CDR1 is GTSNPN, CDR2 SVGIG (reference sequence). The CDR3 loop spans 14 amino acids. Trimming shortened V by 0 bases and J by 1 base, and 7 bases separated the two germline ends. The CDR3 is CAWSVGGSYNEQFF. For the CDR3, the DNA is TGTGCCTGGAGTGTTGGGGGTTCCTACAATGAGCAGTTCTTC.

The chain joins TRBV7-3 to TRBJ2-3; D may be TRBD2 (6 bases). Germline CDR1 reads SGHTA; CDR2 reads FQGTGA. V dropped 5 bases and J dropped 0 bases, with 9 bases sitting between them. The length of the CDR3 is 14 residues. The CDR3 bases are TGTGCCAGCAGCCCGGGACTTAGCACAGATACGCAGTATTTT. This codes for CASSPGLSTDTQYF.

The chain is built from TRBV6-5 and TRBJ1-1; no reliable D call. Germline V gives CDR1 MNHEY, CDR2 SVGAGI. The CDR3 runs 13 residues. V gave up 5 bases and J gave up 0 bases, with 7 bases separating them. This CDR3 is CASSPEMNTEAFF. CDR3 bases: TGTGCCAGCAGTCCTGAGATGAACACTGAAGCTTTCTTT.

The chain couples TRBV2 to TRBJ1-1; 9 nucleotides match TRBD1. Losses at the gene ends were 6 bases for V and 0 bases for J; bases not matched to a gene: 2. The germline V gene encodes CDR1 SNHLY and CDR2 FYNNEI. The CDR3 is 14 amino acids. The CDR3 reads CASSRQGVNTEAFF. The CDR3, as DNA: TGTGCCAGCAGCCGACAGGGGGTGAACACTGAAGCTTTCTTT.

The rearrangement joins TRBV11-3 to TRBJ1-2; the match to TRBD1 covers 9 bases. Germline-derived CDR1 and CDR2 are SGHNT and YENEEA. This CDR3 spans 14 amino acids. Trimming cost V 4 bases and J 7 bases; bases outside gene matches: 7. The CDR3, as DNA: TGTGCCAGCAGCTCGGACAGGGGAATGGGTGGCTACACCTTC. It specifies CASSSDRGMGGYTF.

This clone appeared a few times. This chain connects TRBV9 to TRBJ2-3; no reliable D call. V was shortened by 3 bases and J by 1 base, with 12 bases between the two germline ends. The CDR3 length is 15 residues. The germline CDR1 and CDR2 sequences are SGDLS and YYNGEE. The CDR3 DNA sequence: TGTGCCAGCAGCGCCAGACTGATCCGCACAGATACGCAGTATTTT. Protein: CASSARLIRTDTQYF. Based on the CDR3 plus reference TRBV9 and TRBJ2-3, the full variable domain is DSGVTQTPKHLITATGQRVTLRCSPRSGDLSVYWYQQSLDQGLQFLIQYYNGEERAKGNILERFSAQQFPDLHSELNLSSLELGDSALYFCASSARLIRTDTQYFGPGTRLTVL.

The V and J genes are TRBV7-2 and TRBJ1-1; tentatively, D is TRBD1 (5 bases). This CDR3 is built from 14 residues. From germline, CDR1 is SGHTA and CDR2 FQGNSA. Trimming removed 3 bases from V and 5 bases from J, with 13 bases in between. In DNA, the CDR3 is TGTGCCAGCAGCTTTGTCCAGGGTGGAACTGAAGCTTTCTTT. Protein: CASSFVQGGTEAFF.

The V gene is TRBV4-2, the J gene TRBJ2-3; D is ambiguous. V was clipped by 0 bases and J by 4 bases, with 8 bases between them. Germline loops: CDR1 LGHNA, CDR2 YNFKEQ. The length of the CDR3 is 14 residues. In DNA, the CDR3 is TGTGCCAGCAGCCAAGACAGTGCGGCAGATACGCAGTATTTT. Amino acids: CASSQDSAADTQYF.

The chain couples TRBV6-5 to TRBJ2-3, with D uncertain. V was trimmed by 8 bases and J by 2 bases, leaving 11 bases between them. Germline V gives CDR1 MNHEY, CDR2 SVGAGI. The CDR3 is 13 amino acids. DNA of the CDR3: TGTGCCAGCGGAGAGGATCCCACAGATACGCAGTATTTT. Its protein is CASGEDPTDTQYF.

This clone occurred once. This rearrangement joins TRBV5-5 to TRBJ2-1; 10 bases are a match to TRBD2. Germline V gene lookup returns CDR1 SGHKS and CDR2 YYEKEE (reference sequence). The V segment lost 0 bases and the J segment 16 bases; nucleotides outside the gene matches: 10. The CDR3 covers 14 residues. Here the CDR3 reads CASSLGSGRAVCFF. The DNA for the CDR3 is TGTGCCAGCAGCTTGGGAAGCGGGAGGGCCGTTTGCTTCTTC. Filled out from reference TRBV5-5 and TRBJ2-1, the complete variable domain reads DAGVTQSPTHLIKTRGQQVTLRCSPISGHKSVSWYQQVLGQGPQFIFQYYEKEERGRGNFPDRFSARQFPNYSSELNVNALLLGDSALYLCASSLGSGRAVCFFGPGTRLTVL.

The genes are TRBV18 and TRBJ2-4; D may correspond to TRBD1 or TRBD2 (6 bases each). In germline, CDR1 is KGHSH, CDR2 LQKENI. Trimming stripped 4 bases from V and 8 bases from J, with 15 bases between. This CDR3 is 14 amino acids long. The DNA of the CDR3 is TGTGCCAGCTCACGACAGGAGGGATCTTACATTCAGTACTTC. Translating gives CASSRQEGSYIQYF.

This clone was counted only a few times. The V and J genes are TRBV18 and TRBJ2-3, with 9 positions matching TRBD2. J lost 0 bases, V lost 3 bases, and 1 base had no gene match. The CDR3 extends over 15 amino acids. Germline V gene sequence: CDR1 KGHSH, CDR2 LQKENI. CDR3 coding DNA: TGTGCCAGCTCACCCACTAGCGGGAGCACAGATACGCAGTATTTT. Its translation: CASSPTSGSTDTQYF.

As DNA, the CDR3 is TGTGCCAGCAGCTTCTCGGTGGGTGGCTACAATGAGCAGTTCTTC. Translation: CASSFSVGGYNEQFF. The chain combines TRBV7-2 with TRBJ2-1; D ambiguous. V was clipped by 3 bases and J by 3 bases, with 12 bases between them. The CDR3 extends over 15 amino acids. Germline V gene data show CDR1 as SGHTA and CDR2 as FQGNSA.

This rearrangement joins TRBV5-1 to TRBJ2-1, with 8 bases identical to TRBD1. CDR3 length equals 14 residues. Germline values: CDR1 SGHRS, CDR2 YFSETQ. V shed 3 bases and J 11 bases; nucleotides not matched to a gene: 10. This CDR3 is CASSSGTGHRQQFF. CDR3 nucleotides: TGCGCCAGCAGCTCCGGGACAGGCCATCGCCAGCAGTTCTTC.

This rearrangement joins TRBV5-5 to TRBJ1-1, with a possible D match to TRBD1 (5 bases). Looked up from germline, CDR1 is SGHKS and CDR2 is YYEKEE (reference sequence). This CDR3 has 13 amino acids. Trimming took off 1 base at V and 8 bases at J, with 12 bases between the two ends. The CDR3 sequence is CASSLLPDIEAFF. CDR3 nucleotide sequence: TGTGCCAGCAGCTTGTTGCCGGACATAGAAGCTTTCTTT.

This clone was seen more than once but under ten times. The chain is built from TRBV12-3 or TRBV12-4 and TRBJ2-1, with TRBD1 as a possible D gene (5 bases). The CDR3 is made up of 13 amino acids. Trimming cost V 5 bases and J 8 bases, with 13 bases left between them. In nucleotides, the CDR3 is TGTGCCAGCAGTGGTTCCCGCAGGGATGAGCAGTTCTTC. Translated: CASSGSRRDEQFF.

This sequence joins TRBV19 and TRBJ1-2; D unresolved. The V and J ends lost 6 bases and 2 bases respectively, with 10 bases between them. The CDR3 runs to 13 residues. The germline V gene has CDR1 LNHDA and CDR2 SQIVND (reference sequence). The CDR3 DNA is TGTGCCAGTAGCAAAACTTACAACTATGGCTACACCTTC. Translation: CASSKTYNYGYTF.

The V and J genes are TRBV7-9 and TRBJ2-5; tentatively, D is TRBD1 or TRBD2 (5 bases each). The CDR3 extends over 16 amino acids. Between the trimmed V and J ends, which lost 0 bases and 5 bases, there was a span of 16 bases. Germline V gene sequence: CDR1 SEHNR, CDR2 FQNEAQ (reference sequence). The CDR3 coding sequence is TGTGCCAGCAGCTTAGCGCGAGGGGTTGAGGGGGAGACCCAGTACTTC. It is translated as CASSLARGVEGETQYF.

The chain carries TRBV18 and TRBJ2-2, with a possible D match to TRBD1 (6 bases). The CDR3 totals 16 residues. Germline CDR1 reads KGHSH; CDR2 reads LQKENI. V was clipped by 1 base and J by 5 bases, with 14 bases between them. DNA for the CDR3: TGTGCCAGCTCACCACATGCTAGGGGGAGTACCGGGGAGCTGTTTTTT. The encoded protein is CASSPHARGSTGELFF.

The chain carries TRBV21-1 and TRBJ2-3; the table's TRBD1 call for D was not verified on the DNA. TRBV21-1 is annotated as a pseudogene. CDR3 length equals 15 residues. This CDR3 reads CASSNRDSVQDTQYF. DNA for the CDR3: TGTGCCAGCAGCAACCGGGACAGCGTGCAAGATACGCAGTATTTT.

V usage is TRBV29-1 and J usage is TRBJ2-6; D not resolved. Trimming pared 3 bases from V and 7 bases from J, leaving 7 bases between. The germline V gene has CDR1 SQVTM and CDR2 ANQGSEA. The CDR3 has 12 residues. CDR3: CSVESAANVLTF. CDR3 DNA sequence: TGCAGCGTTGAGTCGGCAGCCAACGTCCTGACTTTC.

The sample holds a few counts of this clone. CDR3: CASSLAFQSHYEQYF. The DNA for the CDR3 is TGTGCCAGCAGCTTGGCCTTCCAAAGCCACTACGAGCAGTACTTC. The chain employs TRBV11-2 and TRBJ2-7; D is undetermined. The CDR3 contains 15 residues. CDR1 and CDR2 (germline): SGHAT, FQNNGV. V dropped 3 bases and J dropped 3 bases, with 15 bases sitting between them.

This clone was recorded a few times. The chain is built from TRBV10-3 and TRBJ2-1, with TRBD2 identical over 7 bases. The CDR3 is made up of 14 amino acids. Germline V gene data show CDR1 as ENHRY and CDR2 as SYGVKD. With V trimmed by 6 bases and J by 7 bases, 9 bases remained unmatched. The CDR3 sequence is CAIRPSGFGNEQFF. The CDR3 bases are TGTGCCATCAGGCCTAGCGGTTTCGGGAATGAGCAGTTCTTC.

The chain combines TRBV7-2 with TRBJ2-1; 8 bases line up with TRBD2. The CDR3 runs to 15 residues. CDR1 is SGHTA and CDR2 is FQGNSA in the germline V gene. The V and J ends lost 1 base and 4 bases, in that order; junction bases with no gene match: 3. CDR3 sequence (DNA): TGTGCCAGCAGCTTAGGTACTAGCGGATACAATGAGCAGTTCTTC. This translates into CASSLGTSGYNEQFF. Looking up the rest from reference TRBV7-2 and TRBJ2-1 gives the full variable domain: GAGVSQSPSNKVTEKGKDVELRCDPISGHTALYWYRQSLGQGLEFLIYFQGNSAPDKSGLPSDRFSAERTGGSVSTLTIQRTQQEDSAVYLCASSLGTSGYNEQFFGPGTRLTVL.